This is a list of T cell receptor beta chains from one sample in a study of cytomegalovirus exposure and HLA in healthy donors. Sequencing used immunoSEQ multiplex PCR; TCRdb keeps in-frame clones, though not all of them. Of approximately 200,000 clones in the sample, 70% to 80% are singletons; the top ten hold about 0.22%. The sequenced sample consisted of PBMCs. These TCRs come from a girl aged 2 to 10 in good health and CMV-seronegative. CDR3s include the opening cysteine and the closing phenylalanine or tryptophan. The order of the fields is clone size, V gene, J gene, D gene, CDR3 length, CDR3 protein, CDR3 DNA. The D gene is left open where the match is weak. Expanded clones are given a class, and other clones once, few, many or no size at all.

.	TRBV7-2	TRBJ2-7	.	14	CASSYQGISYEQYF	TGTGCCAGCAGCTACCAGGGTATTTCCTACGAGCAGTACTTC
.	TRBV18	TRBJ2-7	TRBD1	15	CASSPVRTGSYEQYF	TGTGCCAGCTCACCAGTCCGGACAGGGTCGTACGAGCAGTACTTC
.	TRBV5-1	TRBJ1-2	TRBD1	15	CASSHRDRGERGYTF	TGCGCCAGCAGCCACCGGGACAGGGGGGAACGTGGCTACACCTTC
.	TRBV10-2	TRBJ1-1	.	18	CASSGRGHTFTLNTEAFF	TGCGCCAGCAGTGGTAGGGGCCATACCTTCACCTTGAACACTGAAGCTTTCTTT
.	TRBV10-3	TRBJ2-7	.	21	CAISESGGRDSSLRLAYEQYF	TGTGCCATCAGTGAGTCGGGGGGTCGGGACAGCTCTTTACGTTTGGCCTACGAGCAGTACTTC
.	TRBV5-1	TRBJ2-1	TRBD2	16	CASSFAGTSGNNEQFF	TGCGCCAGCAGCTTTGCCGGGACTAGCGGGAACAATGAGCAGTTCTTC
few	TRBV7-9	TRBJ2-5	TRBD1	16	CASSLVGTGPRETQYF	TGTGCCAGCAGCTTAGTCGGGACAGGGCCCCGGGAGACCCAGTACTTC
.	TRBV27	TRBJ1-2	TRBD1	13	CASSRQGEGGYTF	TGTGCCAGCAGTAGACAGGGAGAAGGCGGCTACACCTTC
.	TRBV6-5	TRBJ2-7	TRBD2	16	CASSYHRTSGSHEQYF	TGTGCCAGCAGTTACCATAGGACTAGCGGGAGTCACGAGCAGTACTTC
few	TRBV5-1	TRBJ1-4	.	13	CASSRGTNEKLFF	TGCGCCAGCAGTCGGGGAACTAATGAAAAACTGTTTTTT
.	TRBV5-1	TRBJ2-7	TRBD2	15	CASSLGGLAGNEQYF	TGCGCCAGCAGCTTGGGAGGACTAGCGGGTAACGAGCAGTACTTC
.	TRBV5-4	TRBJ2-7	TRBD1	14	CASSLRDRAYEQYF	TGTGCCAGCAGCCTCCGGGACAGAGCCTACGAGCAGTACTTC
.	TRBV9	TRBJ1-3	.	16	CASSVDGGSSGNTIYF	TGTGCCAGCAGCGTAGATGGCGGCAGCTCTGGAAACACCATATATTTT
.	TRBV27	TRBJ1-4	TRBD1	18	CASSFSPIPTGDREKLFF	TGTGCCAGCAGTTTCTCCCCCATCCCGACAGGGGATCGCGAAAAACTGTTTTTT
.	TRBV5-6	TRBJ1-6	.	14	CASSFQGTNSPLHF	TGTGCCAGCAGCTTTCAGGGAACTAATTCACCCCTCCACTTT
.	TRBV7-7	TRBJ2-1	TRBD2	16	CASSLASSGGPNEQFF	TGTGCCAGCAGCTTAGCGTCTAGCGGGGGGCCCAATGAGCAGTTCTTC
.	TRBV4-1	TRBJ2-2	.	14	CASSQVPGTGELFF	TGCGCCAGCAGCCAAGTCCCGGGGACCGGGGAGCTGTTTTTT
.	TRBV29-1	TRBJ1-3	TRBD1	13	CSGSRDSGNTIYF	TGCAGCGGATCCCGGGACAGCGGAAACACCATATATTTT
.	TRBV25-1	TRBJ1-1	.	12	CASSEQDSRTFF	TGTGCCAGCAGTGAACAGGACTCTAGAACTTTCTTT
.	TRBV27	TRBJ1-2	TRBD1	15	CASSSDRGSSYGYTF	TGTGCCAGCAGTTCCGACAGGGGTTCGTCTTATGGCTACACCTTC
.	TRBV9	TRBJ1-4	.	15	CASSVGLTGGEKLFF	TGTGCCAGCAGCGTAGGGTTGACAGGAGGAGAAAAACTGTTTTTT
.	TRBV27	TRBJ2-7	TRBD2	15	CASSLTGGSSYEQYF	TGTGCCAGCAGTTTGACGGGAGGGAGCTCCTACGAGCAGTACTTC